Each of the 9 T cell receptor beta chains below was sequenced from the same sample in a study of blood T cell repertoires in COVID-19. Profiled with immunoSEQ multiplex PCR; TCRdb holds only in-frame clones, not every one. There are 160,000 or so clones in the sample; roughly 87% occur only once, and 1.5% to 2% lies in the top ten. Sequencing was done on a sample of peripheral blood. Receptors were obtained from a woman in her forties or fifties with acute or convalescent COVID-19.

The J gene is TRBJ1-3, the V gene TRBV19; TRBD1 might be the D (5 bases). There are 15 residues in the CDR3. Trimming took 11 bases from V and 0 from J, leaving 17 bases between them. The germline CDR1 and CDR2 sequences are LNHDA and SQIVND (reference sequence). Here the CDR3 reads CAAQRGTHSGNTIYF. For the CDR3, the DNA is TGTGCCGCTCAAAGGGGTACTCACTCTGGAAACACCATATATTTT.

The chain employs TRBV11-2 and TRBJ2-7; 9 bases line up with TRBD2. V gave up 0 bases and J gave up 5 bases; unmatched junction bases: 8. The CDR3 loop spans 16 amino acids. Germline V gives CDR1 SGHAT, CDR2 FQNNGV. The CDR3 nucleotides are TGTGCCAGCAGCTTAGATCCGGGTAGCGGGAGAAACGAGCAGTACTTC. Translated: CASSLDPGSGRNEQYF.

The V and J genes are TRBV28 and TRBJ2-1; 9 bases are a match to TRBD2. Trimming at V came to 3 bases and at J to 8 bases, leaving 11 bases not matched to a gene. CDR3 size: 16 residues. Germline CDR1 and CDR2: MDHEN and SYDVKM. The CDR3 sequence: CASSFYLAGVSDEQFF. CDR3 DNA sequence: TGTGCCAGCAGTTTTTATTTAGCGGGAGTGTCGGATGAGCAGTTCTTC.

This chain connects TRBV6-5 to TRBJ2-1; D is uncertain. The V and J ends lost 7 bases and 0 bases respectively, with 10 bases between them. The CDR3 extends over 14 amino acids. Looked up from germline, CDR1 is MNHEY and CDR2 is SVGAGI. The CDR3 sequence: CASKPRSSYNEQFF. Here the CDR3 DNA reads TGTGCCAGCAAACCTAGAAGCTCCTACAATGAGCAGTTCTTC.

The rearrangement uses TRBV10-3 and TRBJ2-7; D perhaps matches TRBD2 (5 bases). V lost 11 bases to trimming and J lost 2 bases, with 19 bases between them. The CDR3 extends over 14 amino acids. The V gene's germline CDR1 is ENHRY and CDR2 SYGVKD. CDR3 in amino acids: CAAETGSGAYEQYF. In DNA, the CDR3 is TGTGCCGCGGAGACTGGGTCCGGGGCCTACGAGCAGTACTTC.

On this clone itself: The sample has other DNA sequences that encode this CDR3 too. This sequence joins TRBV7-2 and TRBJ2-3; 9 bases agree with TRBD2. V lost 3 bases to trimming and J lost 2 bases; unmatched junction nucleotides: 6. The CDR3 is made up of 16 amino acids. From germline, CDR1 is SGHTA and CDR2 FQGNSA. CDR3 sequence (DNA): TGTGCCAGCAGCTTGGTTGCGGGGGGGTCCACAGATACGCAGTATTTT. Residues: CASSLVAGGSTDTQYF.

The chain uses TRBV9 and TRBJ1-4, with 7 nucleotides matching TRBD1. CDR3 length: 12 amino acids. Germline CDR1 is SGDLS and CDR2 is YYNGEE. V lost 2 bases and J lost 14; bases outside the gene matches: 6. The CDR3 sequence is CASSVHRGELFF. CDR3 DNA: TGTGCCAGCAGCGTTCACAGGGGAGAGCTGTTTTTT. The whole variable domain, filled in from reference TRBV9 and TRBJ1-4, reads DSGVTQTPKHLITATGQRVTLRCSPRSGDLSVYWYQQSLDQGLQFLIQYYNGEERAKGNILERFSAQQFPDLHSELNLSSLELGDSALYFCASSVHRGELFFGSGTQLSVL.

CDR3 residues: CASSQTRDTYNEQFF. The CDR3 coding sequence is TGTGCCAGCAGCCAAACTAGGGACACCTACAATGAGCAGTTCTTC. V gene TRBV3-1 (or the pseudogene TRBV3-2) combines with J gene TRBJ2-1; TRBD1 might be the D (6 bases). The CDR3 is 15 residues long. Germline CDR1 and CDR2: LGHDT and YNNKEL (reference sequence). Between the trimmed V and J ends, which lost 2 bases and 2 bases, there was a span of 10 bases.

This chain links TRBV11-3 with TRBJ2-1; 14 bases line up with TRBD2. The germline V gene has CDR1 SGHNT and CDR2 YENEEA. The V segment lost 5 bases and the J segment 7 bases; nucleotides outside the gene matches: 7. The CDR3 is 16 amino acids. CDR3 region: CASSPPGLAGDNEQFF. The CDR3, as DNA: TGTGCCAGCAGCCCTCCGGGACTAGCGGGGGATAATGAGCAGTTCTTC.